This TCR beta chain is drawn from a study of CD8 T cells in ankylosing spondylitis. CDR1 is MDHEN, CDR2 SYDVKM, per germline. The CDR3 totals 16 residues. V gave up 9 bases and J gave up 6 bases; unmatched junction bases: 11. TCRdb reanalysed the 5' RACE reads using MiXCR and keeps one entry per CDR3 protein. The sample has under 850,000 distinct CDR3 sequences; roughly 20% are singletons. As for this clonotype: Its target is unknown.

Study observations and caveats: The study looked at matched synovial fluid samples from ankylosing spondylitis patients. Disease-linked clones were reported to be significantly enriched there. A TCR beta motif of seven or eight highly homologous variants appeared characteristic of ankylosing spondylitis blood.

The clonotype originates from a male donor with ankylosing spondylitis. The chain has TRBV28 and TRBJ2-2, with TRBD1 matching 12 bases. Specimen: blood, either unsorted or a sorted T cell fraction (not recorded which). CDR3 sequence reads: CASSPPGQGASGELFF. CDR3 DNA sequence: TGTGCCAGTAGTCCTCCGGGACAGGGGGCGTCCGGGGAGCTGTTTTTT.